Listed below are T cell receptor beta chains from one sample, sequenced in a study of T cells in Graves' hyperthyroidism and ophthalmopathy. A single record per CDR3 protein comes from TCRdb applying MiXCR to the multiplex PCR reads. The sample shows 37,000 or so distinct CDR3 sequences, roughly half of them seen only once. The sample was blood. The receptors stem from a man aged 35 to 55 with Graves' ophthalmopathy. Each CDR3 is given with its conserved first and last residue. A D gene is named only where the DNA matches it firmly. Clone size, where shown, is once, few, many, or a class for clones that have expanded.

-,-,TRBJ2-1,TRBV6-4,CASSEGGAATDTQFF,TGTGCCAGCAGTGAGGGGGGAGCGGCCACAGATACGCAGTTCTTC
-,TRBD1,TRBJ2-1,TRBV20-1,CSASDRGIRQPQQFF,TGCAGTGCTAGTGACAGGGGAATCAGGCAGCCCCAGCAGTTCTTC
-,-,TRBJ2-7,TRBV11-2,CASSLASYERCF,TGTGCCAGCAGCTTAGCTTCCTACGAGCGGTGCTTC
-,-,TRBJ1-5,TRBV6-6,CASSPQQGDQPQHF,TGTGCCAGCAGTCCCCAACAGGGAGATCAGCCCCAGCACTTT
many,-,TRBJ2-7,TRBV6-1,CASSPELGRYEQYF,TGTGCCAGCTCGCCCGAGTTGGGGCGCTACGAGCAGTACTTC
-,-,TRBJ2-7,TRBV6-1,CASSNDRFGYEQYF,TGTGCCAGCAGTAACGACAGGTTCGGCTACGAGCAGTACTTC
-,-,TRBJ2-1,TRBV24-1,CATSDISGKYNEQFF,TGTGCCACCAGTGATATTTCAGGAAAATACAATGAGCAGTTCTTC
-,TRBD2,TRBJ2-7,TRBV3-1,CASSPLSGRGEQYF,TGTGCCAGCAGCCCCCTTAGCGGGAGAGGCGAGCAGTACTTC
many,TRBD1,TRBJ1-5,TRBV6-1,CASSKDRVGQPQHF,TGTGCCAGCAGTAAAGACAGGGTTGGTCAGCCCCAGCATTTT
many,TRBD1,TRBJ1-4,TRBV27,CASSIIGQGKEKLFF,TGTGCCAGCAGTATCATCGGACAGGGAAAGGAAAAACTGTTTTTT
-,TRBD1,TRBJ2-1,TRBV9,CASSPDRVSNEQFF,TGTGCCAGCAGCCCTGACAGGGTGTCTAATGAGCAGTTCTTC
-,-,TRBJ1-1,TRBV19,CASSIPLGEITEALF,TGTGCCAGTAGTATCCCGCTCGGGGAGATCACTGAAGCTCTCTTT
many,TRBD2,TRBJ2-3,TRBV12-3/TRBV12-4,CASSERGGLTDTQYF,TGTGCCAGCAGTGAGCGGGGGGGCCTTACAGATACGCAGTATTTT
many,-,TRBJ2-7,TRBV27,CASSLTSSYEQYF,TGTGCCAGCAGTTTGACGAGCTCCTACGAGCAGTACTTC
once,-,TRBJ1-3,TRBV7-6,CASSANTIYF,TGTGCCAGCAGCGCAAACACCATATATTTT
-,-,TRBJ1-2,TRBV19,CASSIRDINYGYTF,TGTGCCAGTAGTATCCGGGACATTAACTATGGCTACACCTTC
-,-,TRBJ2-5,TRBV7-9,CASSQDEAGNSKTQYF,TGTGCCAGCAGCCAAGATGAGGCAGGGAATTCTAAGACCCAGTACTTC
-,TRBD1,TRBJ1-2,TRBV28,CASRTGDSAGYTF,TGTGCCAGCAGAACAGGGGACAGCGCCGGCTACACCTTC
-,-,TRBJ2-5,TRBV15,CATSSLPGSGETQYF,TGTGCCACCAGCAGTTTGCCAGGGTCAGGGGAGACCCAGTACTTC
-,TRBD2,TRBJ2-7,TRBV5-1,CASSLRGLAGEPEEQYF,TGCGCCAGCAGCTTGAGGGGACTAGCGGGAGAACCGGAGGAGCAGTACTTC
-,-,TRBJ1-5,TRBV7-9,CASSASSSQPQHF,TGTGCCAGCAGTGCTTCATCCAGTCAGCCCCAGCATTTT
many,-,TRBJ1-2,TRBV3-1,CASSQEGPLGGYTF,TGTGCCAGCAGCCAAGAAGGGCCGCTGGGTGGCTACACCTTC
medium-sized,TRBD2,TRBJ2-5,TRBV15,CATSREAGGHETQYF,TGTGCCACCAGCAGAGAAGCGGGAGGCCACGAGACCCAGTACTTC
-,-,TRBJ1-6,TRBV20-1,CSANRVRDRSPLHF,TGCAGTGCCAACAGGGTCAGGGATCGGTCACCCCTCCACTTT
many,-,TRBJ1-2,TRBV30,CAWLKDGNYGYTF,TGTGCCTGGCTTAAGGACGGAAACTATGGCTACACCTTC
many,-,TRBJ2-1,TRBV7-9,CASSPPGRGINEQFF,TGTGCCAGCAGCCCCCCGGGGCGGGGAATCAATGAGCAGTTCTTC
medium-sized,-,TRBJ2-3,TRBV7-9,CASSLDAGDTQYF,TGTGCCAGCAGCCTAGACGCCGGAGATACGCAGTATTTT
-,TRBD1,TRBJ2-1,TRBV9,CASSTTGVVEQFF,TGTGCCAGCAGCACGACAGGGGTCGTTGAGCAGTTCTTC
-,TRBD1,TRBJ2-6,TRBV3-1,CASSLYDPGQGAGTNVLTF,TGTGCCAGCAGCCTCTATGACCCGGGACAGGGGGCTGGGACCAACGTCCTGACTTTC
-,TRBD2,TRBJ2-3,TRBV6-4,CASSDREGGTTDTQYF,TGTGCCAGCAGTGACCGGGAGGGGGGGACCACAGATACGCAGTATTTT
-,-,TRBJ2-1,TRBV9,CASSVEFGGGSLADTQFF,TGTGCCAGCAGCGTAGAATTCGGGGGCGGTAGCCTGGCAGATACGCAGTTCTTC
many,TRBD2,TRBJ2-7,TRBV7-3,CASSEFGGESPDEQYF,TGTGCCAGCAGCGAATTTGGGGGGGAATCTCCCGACGAGCAGTACTTC
-,-,TRBJ1-4,TRBV6-6,CASSPTDEKLFF,TGTGCCAGCAGTCCCACGGATGAAAAACTGTTTTTT
-,TRBD1,TRBJ2-3,TRBV7-6,CASSLALGDRSTDTQYF,TGTGCCAGCAGCTTAGCGTTGGGGGACAGAAGCACAGATACGCAGTATTTT